This T cell receptor (beta chain) was found in a study of regulatory T cells in long-lasting Graves disease (dated by TCRdb to the early 2020s). Turning to the overall study: Persistent Graves' disease was defined as antithyroid drug treatment for over 5 years with persistently positive TSH receptor autoantibodies. Peripheral blood TCR sequencing and RNA sequencing compared persistent Graves' disease patients with newly diagnosed Graves' disease patients. The study was conducted in China and was registered as a clinical trial. A total of around 35 samples underwent TCR sequencing: around 13 from persistent and approximately 20 from newly diagnosed Graves' disease patients. On average, persistent Graves' disease patients in the clinical cohort had been on antithyroid drugs for around ten years.

With respect to this clonotype: The antigen this receptor binds is unknown. This may come from a read error, since a much larger clone is one base off.

Trimming costs V 2 bases and J 1 base, and their ends lie 11 bases apart. The germline V gene encodes CDR1 LGHDT and CDR2 YNNKEL (reference sequence). Reading from cysteine to phenylalanine, the CDR3 counts 15 amino acids. Here the CDR3 DNA is all that survives: 45 bases in frame from base 1. The time point label on this specimen signifies: persistent/refractory GD, antithyroid drugs over 5 years with positive TRAb. RNA was extracted from PBMCs in TRIzol for both TCR sequencing and RNA sequencing. The diagnosis of Graves' disease followed American Thyroid Association guidelines. The patients came from an endocrinology department in Xi'an, China. From each patient, approximately 10 milliliters of peripheral blood was collected into an EDTA anticoagulant tube. Ficoll Paque Plus density gradient separation was used to isolate PBMCs, and no further T cell sorting was performed. An Agilent 2100 Bioanalyzer and agarose gel were used to check RNA quality, and a NanoDrop 2000 was used to measure RNA concentration.

To prepare the library, multiplex PCR was applied. TCRdb names Illumina HiSeq 4000 as the instrument used. To build TCR beta libraries, CDR3 regions were amplified by Arm-PCR using iRepertoire HTBI primers. Before sequencing, the PCR products underwent gel purification. As for how the authors treated the data: A total of around 66 TRBV and 14 TRBJ segments were identified across samples and were used for gene usage analysis of CDR3 amino acid clonotypes. COPE and FqMerger were used to merge filtered high-quality paired reads into contigs. Contigs were aligned with BLAST to IMGT TRBV, TRBD and TRBJ reference genes, and CDR3 was defined per IMGT. Highly expanded clones were defined as clonotypes with a frequency above 0.1%. Shannon entropy served as the measure of repertoire diversity, while the Gini coefficient captured V-J evenness. Public clonotypes were defined as clonotypes shared by more than one individual. TCRdb trimmed public reads at Q25 via fastp, called clones via MiXCR and kept in-frame beta chains. Rows with one shared CDR3 protein collapse into an entry with the most common genes and DNA. The V and J calls and clone size are TCRdb's, not the authors'. The sample yields about 470,000 distinct CDR3 sequences; roughly 20% were counted once. 7.8% of the sample goes to the ten largest clones.

Broad study findings and their caveats: Lower TCR Shannon entropy and fewer highly expanded clones were observed in persistent Graves' disease patients than in newly diagnosed patients, which suggested clonal expansion. Patients with persistent disease shared more public clonotypes (over 2,500) than newly diagnosed patients did (966). Sequencing and analysis were restricted to the TCR beta chain. TRBV28, TRBJ1-2 and TRBJ2-5 were preferentially used in persistent disease, while TRBV20-1 and TRBJ2-1 were favored in newly diagnosed disease. The authors acknowledged the small sample size as a limitation that may reduce accuracy. Peripheral blood alone was examined, since thyroid tissue, which constituted the primary lesion, could not be accessed.

The clonotype originates from a female donor with Graves disease. The sequence joins TRBV3-1 to TRBJ1-1; no D segment can be confidently identified. The specimen comprised peripheral blood mononuclear cells (PBMCs), sampled when the disease was refractory, from a patient treated with antithyroid drugs. The CDR3 protein is CASSQSSTANTEAFF. The sequence in DNA is TGTGCCAGCAGCCAATCATCGACTGCGAACACTGAAGCTTTCTTT.